Below are 13 T cell receptor beta chains sequenced from a single sample in a study of cytomegalovirus exposure and HLA in healthy donors. Use of 60 Vbeta and 13 Jbeta primers characterized the PCR. Clones were sequenced by immunoSEQ multiplex PCR, and TCRdb holds only the in-frame ones, with some missing. This sample has approximately 170,000 clones, with approximately 80% found just once. The sample comprised PBMCs. The receptors originated from a male donor in good health and CMV-seronegative.

This chain joins TRBV7-9 and TRBJ2-3, with TRBD2 matching over 7 bases. Germline V gene data show CDR1 as SEHNR and CDR2 as FQNEAQ (reference sequence). This CDR3 spans 16 amino acids. The V gene end was trimmed by 1 base and the J gene end by 5 bases; junction bases not matched to a gene: 9. The CDR3 is CASSLGSASGRDTQYF. Here the CDR3 DNA reads TGTGCCAGCAGCTTAGGGTCGGCTAGCGGTCGAGATACGCAGTATTTT. Full variable domain (outside the CDR3, taken from reference TRBV7-9 and TRBJ2-3): DTGVSQNPRHKITKRGQNVTFRCDPISEHNRLYWYRQTLGQGPEFLTYFQNEAQLEKSRLLSDRFSAERPKGSFSTLEIQRTEQGDSAMYLCASSLGSASGRDTQYFGPGTRLTVL.

This clone came up once. The chain links TRBV27 to TRBJ2-3; 11 bases are a match to TRBD2. Germline values: CDR1 MNHEY, CDR2 SMNVEV (reference sequence). Unmatched junction bases numbered 5, after V lost 5 bases and J lost 1 base. The CDR3 length is 16 residues. The CDR3 protein is CASSPLGLAGTDTQYF. CDR3 nucleotide sequence: TGTGCCAGCAGTCCCTTGGGACTAGCGGGCACAGATACGCAGTATTTT.

The CDR3 loop is CASSRRDSNYEQYF. CDR3 coding DNA: TGTGCCAGTAGTCGCCGGGACTCAAACTACGAGCAGTACTTC. The chain is built from TRBV19 and TRBJ2-7, with a possible D match to TRBD2 (6 bases). The CDR3 totals 14 residues. CDR1 and CDR2 from the germline V gene are LNHDA and SQIVND (reference sequence). V was pared by 5 bases and J by 3 bases, with 14 bases between.

The chain combines TRBV28 with TRBJ1-5, with D unresolved. The germline gives CDR1 MDHEN, CDR2 SYDVKM. The V gene lost 2 bases and the J gene lost 1 base, with 6 bases spanning the gap. The CDR3 totals 14 residues. The CDR3 is CASSLAGSNQPQHF. The DNA for the CDR3 is TGTGCCAGCAGTTTAGCGGGGAGCAATCAGCCCCAGCATTTT.

The CDR3 loop is CASSGRDGTGFYEQYF. CDR3 in DNA: TGTGCCAGCAGCGGTAGGGATGGGACAGGGTTCTACGAGCAGTACTTC. The chain employs TRBV9 and TRBJ2-7, with TRBD1 identical over 9 bases. The CDR3 is 16 residues long. The trim removed 3 bases at V and 3 bases at J, leaving 10 bases unmatched. Per germline, CDR1 SGDLS and CDR2 YYNGEE.

The chain uses TRBV28 and TRBJ2-1; D unresolved. The CDR3 covers 14 residues. Between the trimmed V and J ends, which lost 7 bases and 6 bases, there was a span of 16 bases. Germline V gives CDR1 MDHEN, CDR2 SYDVKM. Here the CDR3 reads CASTRRSGSNEQFF. The CDR3 DNA sequence: TGTGCCAGCACCCGAAGGTCCGGGTCCAATGAGCAGTTCTTC. Looking up the rest from reference TRBV28 and TRBJ2-1 gives the full variable domain: DVKVTQSSRYLVKRTGEKVFLECVQDMDHENMFWYRQDPGLGLRLIYFSYDVKMKEKGDIPEGYSVSREKKERFSLILESASTNQTSMYLCASTRRSGSNEQFFGPGTRLTVL.

This clone was observed a single time. The chain employs TRBV5-1 and TRBJ2-5; 10 nucleotides align to TRBD1. Germline V lookup: CDR1 SGHRS, CDR2 YFSETQ. The CDR3 sequence is 14 residues long. V lost 5 bases, J lost 9 bases, and 10 bases stayed unmatched. As DNA, the CDR3 is TGCGCCAGCAGGACAGACAGGGGGCCTAGGGCCCAGTACTTC. Translating gives CASRTDRGPRAQYF.

The V call is TRBV9, the J call TRBJ1-1; D is possibly TRBD1 (5 bases). Germline V gives CDR1 SGDLS, CDR2 YYNGEE. The V gene lost 4 bases and the J gene lost 3 bases, with 13 bases spanning the gap. This CDR3 has 14 amino acids. CDR3 sequence reads: CASSPGGIHTEAFF. The CDR3 DNA is TGTGCCAGCAGCCCTGGGGGGATTCACACTGAAGCTTTCTTT.

V and J are TRBV2 and TRBJ2-7; possible D gene TRBD2, 6 bases. Germline V gene data show CDR1 as SNHLY and CDR2 as FYNNEI. V lost 4 bases and J lost 2, with 12 bases in between. The CDR3 contains 14 residues. The CDR3 DNA is TGTGCCAGCAGTGGGGCGGGATTGCCCTACGAGCAGTACTTC. It is translated as CASSGAGLPYEQYF. The whole variable domain, filled in from reference TRBV2 and TRBJ2-7, reads EPEVTQTPSHQVTQMGQEVILRCVPISNHLYFYWYRQILGQKVEFLVSFYNNEISEKSEIFDDQFSVERPDGSNFTLKIRSTKLEDSAMYFCASSGAGLPYEQYFGPGTRLTVT.

The table lists this clone with a count of one. This chain uses TRBV9 with TRBJ2-2; the match to TRBD2 covers 8 bases. The CDR3 sequence is 16 residues long. CDR1 is SGDLS, CDR2 YYNGEE, per germline. V shed 3 bases, J shed 5 bases, and the junction held 9 bases outside the gene matches. The CDR3 sequence is CASSALNSGSTGELFF. CDR3 sequence (DNA): TGTGCCAGCAGCGCCCTAAACAGCGGGAGTACCGGGGAGCTGTTTTTT.

The chain uses TRBV5-1 and TRBJ2-3; 11 nucleotides line up with TRBD1. V was pared by 0 bases and J by 6 bases, with 6 bases of the junction left unmatched. Germline assignment: CDR1 SGHRS and CDR2 YFSETQ. The CDR3 is 16 residues long. The CDR3 region has the DNA TGCGCCAGCAGCTTGGCCGGGACAGGGGGGCGGGATACGCAGTATTTT. Translation gives CASSLAGTGGRDTQYF.

V gene TRBV5-1 combines with J gene TRBJ1-4; 11 bases line up with TRBD1. The CDR3 consists of 16 residues. The junction had 6 bases not matched to a gene; V was cut back by 4 bases and J by 4 bases. CDR1 is SGHRS and CDR2 is YFSETQ in the germline V gene. The CDR3 is CASSPRTGGLNEKLFF. The CDR3 DNA reads TGCGCCAGCAGCCCTAGGACAGGGGGCCTTAATGAAAAACTGTTTTTT.

The rearrangement links TRBV9 to TRBJ2-1, with D tentatively TRBD2 (6 bases). The V gene lost 0 bases and the J gene lost 3 bases, with 7 bases spanning the gap. Germline V gene lookup returns CDR1 SGDLS and CDR2 YYNGEE. CDR3 length: 14 amino acids. The CDR3 sequence: CASSVAGLYNEQFF. For the CDR3, the DNA is TGTGCCAGCAGCGTAGCGGGACTCTACAATGAGCAGTTCTTC.